The T cell receptor beta chain described here comes from a study of T cell responses to AZD1222 COVID-19 vaccine. Produced via immunoSEQ multiplex PCR; TCRdb's table is partial and in-frame only. Seen here are around 78,000 clones, under 90% observed once, and the top ten hold over 1.1%. The CDR3 has 16 amino acids. Germline lookup yields CDR1 MNHEY and CDR2 SVGAGI. Deletions cut 0 bases from V and 7 bases from J, with 16 bases between. This chain links TRBV6-5 with TRBJ2-1; D ambiguous. This TCR came from an adult who received the AZD1222 COVID-19 vaccine. The sequenced sample was peripheral blood, obtained 28 days after the second AZD1222 dose. The CDR3 reads CASSYSPRLGRNEQFF. The CDR3 nucleotides are TGTGCCAGCAGTTACTCCCCTCGCCTTGGTCGGAATGAGCAGTTCTTC.